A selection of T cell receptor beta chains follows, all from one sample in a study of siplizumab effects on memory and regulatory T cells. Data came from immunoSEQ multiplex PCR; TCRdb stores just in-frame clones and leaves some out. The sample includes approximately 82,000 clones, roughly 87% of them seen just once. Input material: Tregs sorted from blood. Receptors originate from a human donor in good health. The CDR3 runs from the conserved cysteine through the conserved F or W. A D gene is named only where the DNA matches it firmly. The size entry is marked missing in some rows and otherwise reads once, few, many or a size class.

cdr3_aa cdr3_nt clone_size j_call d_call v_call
CASSPIWSGGSTDTQYF TGTGCCAGCTCACCAATATGGTCGGGGGGATCAACAGATACGCAGTATTTT NA TRBJ2-3 TRBD2 TRBV18
CSVVPTSTPLGFF TGCAGCGTCGTACCTACTTCAACTCCGCTCGGGTTCTTC NA TRBJ2-1 NA TRBV29-1
CASVDFGELFF TGTGCCTCAGTAGATTTCGGGGAGCTGTTTTTT NA TRBJ2-2 NA TRBV19
CSASPTDTQYF TGCAGTGCTTCGCCCACAGATACGCAGTATTTT NA TRBJ2-3 NA TRBV20-1
CASSARLAGATDTQYF TGTGCCAGCAGCGCCAGACTAGCGGGGGCCACAGATACGCAGTATTTT NA TRBJ2-3 TRBD2 TRBV7-2
CASSRGGGANVLTF TGTGCCAGTAGTCGAGGTGGAGGGGCCAACGTCCTGACTTTC few TRBJ2-6 NA TRBV19
CASSWDGNSPLHF TGTGCCAGCAGTTGGGACGGAAATTCACCCCTCCACTTT NA TRBJ1-6 NA TRBV6-5
CASSLVRSGANVLTF TGCGCCAGCAGCTTGGTTCGCTCTGGGGCCAACGTCCTGACTTTC once TRBJ2-6 NA TRBV5-1
CASSLLDRDSSPLHF TGTGCCAGCAGTTTACTGGACAGGGATAGTTCACCCCTCCACTTT NA TRBJ1-6 TRBD1 TRBV27
CASSEWWGEQYF TGTGCCAGCAGTGAATGGTGGGGGGAGCAGTACTTC once TRBJ2-7 NA TRBV25-1
CASSFVGNTEAFF TGTGCCAGCAGCTTCGTTGGCAACACTGAAGCTTTCTTT NA TRBJ1-1 NA TRBV5-4
CASGFRRLGGETQYF TGTGCCAGCGGCTTTAGGAGACTCGGCGGAGAGACCCAGTACTTC NA TRBJ2-5 NA TRBV5-6
CASGRGDTIYF TGTGCCAGCGGGAGGGGGGACACCATATATTTT NA TRBJ1-3 NA TRBV9
CASSVYPGTAGTVTYEQYF TGTGCCAGCAGTGTATACCCGGGCACAGCCGGGACCGTAACTTACGAGCAGTACTTC NA TRBJ2-7 NA TRBV2
CASSLTDTGELFF TGCGCCAGCAGCTTGACAGACACCGGGGAGCTGTTTTTT NA TRBJ2-2 NA TRBV5-1
CASSRGSGTEAFF TGTGCCAGCAGCAGGGGGTCGGGTACTGAAGCTTTCTTT NA TRBJ1-1 NA TRBV5-4
CASSYSQTNYGYTF TGTGCCAGCAGTTACTCACAGACTAACTATGGCTACACCTTC NA TRBJ1-2 NA TRBV6-5
CASSTTNLAGEIYEQYF TGTGCCAGCAGTACAACCAATTTAGCGGGGGAGATCTACGAGCAGTACTTC once TRBJ2-7 TRBD2 TRBV7-9
CASTESSYNSPLHF TGTGCCAGCACAGAGAGCTCCTATAATTCACCCCTCCACTTT few TRBJ1-6 NA TRBV25-1
CASPEYRANTEAFF TGTGCCAGCCCGGAGTACAGGGCGAACACTGAAGCTTTCTTT NA TRBJ1-1 NA TRBV6-1
CASSVTSGEETQYF TGTGCCAGCAGCGTCACTAGCGGAGAAGAGACCCAGTACTTC NA TRBJ2-5 TRBD2 TRBV9
CASSIPNQPQHF TGTGCCAGTAGTATTCCCAATCAGCCCCAGCATTTT once TRBJ1-5 NA TRBV19
CASSLPSGTYEQYF TGCGCCAGCAGCTTGCCTTCAGGGACCTACGAGCAGTACTTC NA TRBJ2-7 NA TRBV5-1
CASSLFRRISGANVLTF TGTGCCAGCAGTTTATTCCGACGGATCTCTGGGGCCAACGTCCTGACTTTC NA TRBJ2-6 NA TRBV28
CASSQPMSGGNTGELFF TGCGCCAGCAGCCAACCCATGAGCGGGGGGAACACCGGGGAGCTGTTTTTT NA TRBJ2-2 TRBD2 TRBV4-1
CASSSGQGGTDTQYF TGTGCCAGCAGCTCCGGACAGGGGGGCACAGATACGCAGTATTTT once TRBJ2-3 TRBD1 TRBV5-4
CASSYSETVDEQFF TGTGCCAGCAGTTACTCGGAGACAGTGGATGAGCAGTTCTTC NA TRBJ2-1 NA TRBV6-6
CASSYSITGEQYF TGTGCCAGCAGTTACTCGATTACGGGCGAGCAGTACTTC NA TRBJ2-7 NA TRBV6-5
CASSQVPSGVAYEQYF TGCGCCAGCAGCCAAGTGCCTAGCGGGGTTGCCTACGAGCAGTACTTC NA TRBJ2-7 TRBD2 TRBV4-1
CASSEGQGMSEAFF TGTGCCAGCAGTGAGGGACAGGGAATGAGTGAAGCTTTCTTT NA TRBJ1-1 TRBD1 TRBV6-1
CACSLGTENSPLHF TGTGCCTGCAGTTTGGGTACGGAGAATTCACCCCTCCACTTT NA TRBJ1-6 NA TRBV27
CASSAGQRDNEQFF TGTGCCAGTAGTGCGGGACAGCGAGACAATGAGCAGTTCTTC NA TRBJ2-1 NA TRBV28
CASSLFQGINGYTF TGCGCCAGCAGCTTGTTCCAGGGAATAAATGGCTACACCTTC NA TRBJ1-2 NA TRBV5-1
CASSPGGQLNQPQHF TGTGCCAGCAGCCCAGGGGGGCAGTTAAATCAGCCCCAGCATTTT NA TRBJ1-5 TRBD1 TRBV7-2
CASSRGLYQPQHF TGTGCCAGCAGCCGCGGACTATATCAGCCCCAGCATTTT NA TRBJ1-5 NA TRBV4-2
CASSRQDYGYTF TGTGCCAGCAGCCGACAGGACTATGGCTACACCTTC once TRBJ1-2 NA TRBV7-2
CASSQGGTAGFYGYTF TGCGCCAGCAGCCAAGGTGGGACAGCCGGATTCTATGGCTACACCTTC NA TRBJ1-2 TRBD1 TRBV4-3
CASSRTTGANYGYTF TGTGCCAGCAGTCGGACGACAGGGGCGAACTATGGCTACACCTTC NA TRBJ1-2 TRBD1 TRBV27
CASSSGGANTGELFF TGTGCCAGCAGTTCAGGCGGGGCGAACACCGGGGAGCTGTTTTTT NA TRBJ2-2 NA TRBV7-2
CASSALGPIGYEQYF TGTGCCAGCAGTGCCTTAGGACCGATCGGCTACGAGCAGTACTTC NA TRBJ2-7 NA TRBV6-1
CASSYGGTGTNYGYTF TGTGCCAGCAGCTACGGGGGGACTGGAACTAACTATGGCTACACCTTC NA TRBJ1-2 NA TRBV11-2
CASSLVQGSDTQYF TGCGCCAGCAGCTTGGTCCAGGGTAGTGATACGCAGTATTTT NA TRBJ2-3 NA TRBV5-1
CAWSVQGGAAAFF TGTGCCTGGAGTGTACAAGGGGGCGCGGCCGCTTTCTTT NA TRBJ1-1 TRBD1 TRBV30
CASSTQTGGGTEAFF TGTGCCAGCTCAACCCAGACAGGGGGCGGCACTGAAGCTTTCTTT NA TRBJ1-1 TRBD1 TRBV18
CSVVRERPYEQYF TGCAGCGTTGTTCGGGAAAGACCTTACGAGCAGTACTTC NA TRBJ2-7 NA TRBV29-1
CASSEEMAGMADTQYF TGTGCCAGCAGTGAAGAGATGGCGGGGATGGCAGATACGCAGTATTTT NA TRBJ2-3 NA TRBV2
CSVDDRSGQQYF TGCAGCGTAGACGACAGGTCAGGCCAGCAGTACTTC NA TRBJ2-7 NA TRBV29-1